This T cell receptor beta chain was recorded in a study of metastatic and nonmetastatic thyroid tumors. At the level of the study: Where malignant and benign thyroid patients were concerned, repertoires were compared across blood and tumor or nodule tissue. Notes on the study in general: Within blood and tumor, benign nodules reportedly had significantly lower TCR beta diversity than malignant thyroid tumors did.

Each patient came to thyroid surgery without any prior treatment (of any kind). Original analysis: A distant-metastasis classifier for papillary thyroid cancer was built using CDR3 differences across clinicopathological groups. TCRdb re-called clones from the PCR reads using MiXCR. The V and J calls were determined by TCRdb, not by the authors. The data contain some 14,000 clones, roughly a quarter of them singletons. This clone was seen only a few times. Antigen unknown. J was trimmed by 7 bases and V by 8 bases; bases with no gene match: 3. The CDR3 length is 12 residues. This clonotype originated in a female donor with papillary thyroid cancer or a benign thyroid nodule (not recorded which). Some clones in this sample may be carry-over from other donors' samples. V is TRBV12-3 or TRBV12-4 and J is TRBJ2-1; 9 bases line up with TRBD2. Sample: blood. CDR3 in amino acids: CASFGLANEQFF. The CDR3 DNA follows: TGTGCCAGCTTTGGACTAGCGAATGAGCAGTTCTTC.